This TCR beta chain originates from a study of T cell clones after liver transplantation (dated by TCRdb to the late 2010s). For the study in its entirety: Samples were obtained from ITN030ST, a randomized trial in which withdrawal of immunosuppression was attempted within 2 years of liver transplantation. Donor-reactive T cell clones were identified by TCRbeta sequencing following a pre-transplant mixed lymphocyte reaction and were subsequently tracked in post-transplant blood. No induction therapy was given to the subjects, and standard immunosuppression was administered until randomization at 12-24 months post-transplant. Three of the eight recipients were HCV-positive; the others were transplanted for non-autoimmune, non-viral indications. The study cohort included 8 liver transplant recipients, of whom 3 were classified as tolerant and 5 as non-tolerant. As an antigen-independent comparator for donor-reactive sequences, third party-reactive TCRbeta sequences were also identified from pre-transplant MLRs. Blood samples were collected pre-transplant, pre-randomization before withdrawal, and post-randomization after either full withdrawal or failed withdrawal. Tolerance meant complete immunosuppression withdrawal for at least one year without liver enzymes rising beyond twice the upper limit of normal. The full study reports these points: In 5 of 8 subjects, regardless of tolerance or HCV status, circulating donor-reactive CD4 TCRbeta sequences dropped significantly post-transplant. When repertoire turnover was taken into account, detection of donor-reactive sequences was significantly reduced in 7 of 8 subjects for CD4 and in 8 of 8 subjects for CD8. Donor-reactive sequences declined more than third party-reactive ones, suggesting partial antigen-specific deletion unrelated to withdrawal success. In two subjects, low numbers of available donor cells limited the measurable donor-reactive repertoire. The conclusions were considered preliminary, being limited by small, heterogeneous patient numbers and non-standardized post-transplant time points. Since no allograft tissue specimens were available, donor-reactive T cells may have migrated into the graft instead of being deleted.

The table lists this clone with a count of one. Its antigen is still unknown. No base quality values were provided; no much bigger clone lies one nucleotide off. Using immunoSEQ, frozen genomic DNA was subjected to high-throughput TCRbeta CDR3 sequencing, a process that included PCR amplification, mapping, bias correction and internal controls. The authors' analysis ran thus. Productive rearrangements were retained, and unique TCRbeta sequences were defined by the CDR3 nucleotide sequence together with the V and J gene. Donor-reactive sequences required at least 5-fold expansion in CFSE-low cells versus unstimulated pre-transplant cells and at least 0.01% frequency. To ensure at least 90% detection power, minimum frequency thresholds were set for each subject based on that subject's lowest-template unstimulated sample. Jensen-Shannon divergence between the top 1000 TCRbeta sequences post- versus pre-transplant served as the measure of repertoire turnover. Changes in detection of donor-reactive sequences were assessed with two-sided Fisher's exact tests. The source is immuneACCESS, and TCRdb retained only in-frame sequences with V and J called. Part of the clones is not carried over; for the studies checked, unresolved V genes explain less than half of this, and the remainder is unexplained. V and J calls and clone size come straight from that table; D and trimming were deduced from the DNA. The sample profile shows fewer than 110,000 clones; around four fifths of them were found once. The ten largest clones capture about 2.8% of the sample.

Unstimulated PBMCs, after thawing, were stained for CD3, CD4 and CD8 and then FACS-sorted into CD3+CD4+ and CD3+CD8+ populations. All 8 studied subjects were randomized to withdrawal of immunosuppression. The Qiagen DNeasy Blood and Tissue Kit was used for genomic DNA isolation. Sample: CD4+ T cells from blood, taken approximately 43 months after liver transplant. The TCR was taken from a human patient who received a liver transplant. Some T cells may originate with the graft donor following a transplant.

The CDR3: CASSLLGTDANTGELFF. The bases are TGCGCCAGCAGCTTGCTGGGGACAGACGCGAACACCGGGGAGCTGTTTTTT. The chain couples TRBV5-1 to TRBJ2-2; 7 bases in between match TRBD1. Counted from cysteine to phenylalanine, this CDR3 has 17 amino acids. Here the CDR3 DNA is all that survives: 51 bases in frame from base 1. Taken from the germline V gene, the CDR1 and CDR2 loops are SGHRS and YFSETQ. Clipping removes 1 base from V and 0 bases from J, with 6 as the unmatched junction base count.